The 3 T cell receptor beta chains given below trace back to one sample, sequenced in a study of CXCR3-negative and CXCR3-positive naive CD8 T cells. Their target antigens are unknown. The authors made the TRB cDNA libraries by 5' RACE using UMI labels. TCRdb re-called the 5' RACE reads and shows each CDR3 protein once, DNA omitted. The sample includes about 70,000 distinct CDR3 sequences. General study findings and limits: When CXCR3-positive naive cells were set against CXCR3-negative naive cells, the former had more hydrophobic TRB CDR3s.

Specimen: naive CXCR3+ CD8+ T cells from blood. The subset was: CD45RO-CCR7+CD27+CD95- naive CD8+ T cells expressing CXCR3 (TNR3+). These TCRs come from a human donor in good health. Some clones in this sample may be carry-over from other donors' samples.

This sequence joins TRBV29-1 and TRBJ2-7; checking the TCRdb D call of TRBD1 is not possible without DNA. Germline CDR1 and CDR2: SQVTM and ANQGSEA. There are 13 residues in the CDR3. The CDR3 spells CSSRTDSSYEQYF.

The V gene is TRBV27, the J gene TRBJ2-1; TCRdb names TRBD1, which stays unverified in the absence of DNA. CDR3 size: 15 residues. Germline loops: CDR1 MNHEY, CDR2 SMNVEV (reference sequence). CDR3 region: CASKGGSSSYNEQFF.

V gene TRBV10-3 combines with J gene TRBJ2-1; TCRdb's assignment of TRBD2 cannot be checked, as there is no DNA. The CDR3 covers 19 residues. The V gene's germline CDR1 is ENHRY and CDR2 SYGVKD. CDR3 in amino acids: CAISSGTSGLPYTYNEQFF.